The rows below give T cell receptor beta chains drawn from one sample of a study of blood T cell repertoires in COVID-19. Here immunoSEQ multiplex PCR was the method, and the copy in TCRdb shows in-frame clones only, minus some. This sample has more than 200,000 clones, with 80% to 90% found just once. The sequenced material came from peripheral blood. These receptors originate from a man older than 75 with acute or convalescent COVID-19. Each CDR3 is given with its conserved first and last residue. The D gene is left open where the match is weak. Not every row has a clone size; where given, it reads once, few, many or a size class.

V gene	J gene	clone size	D gene	CDR3 protein	CDR3 DNA
TRBV19	TRBJ1-4	.	.	CASSRAASRGNEKLFF	TGTGCCAGTAGTAGGGCAGCCTCAAGGGGTAATGAAAAACTGTTTTTT
TRBV19	TRBJ1-2	.	TRBD1	CASRPTYQGAVGYGYTF	TGTGCCAGTAGACCCACCTACCAGGGGGCAGTCGGCTATGGCTACACCTTC
TRBV11-2	TRBJ2-5	.	.	CASSLITYQETQYF	TGTGCCAGCAGCTTAATTACTTACCAAGAGACCCAGTACTTC
TRBV28	TRBJ2-1	.	TRBD2	CASSFLAGGSNEQFF	TGTGCCAGCAGTTTTCTAGCGGGAGGGTCCAATGAGCAGTTCTTC
TRBV2	TRBJ2-1	.	TRBD2	CASSEAETSGDNEQFF	TGTGCCAGCAGCGAAGCGGAGACTAGCGGGGACAATGAGCAGTTCTTC
TRBV27	TRBJ2-2	.	TRBD2	CASSPGTSVVAGELFF	TGTGCCAGCAGCCCCGGGACTAGCGTTGTTGCCGGGGAGCTGTTTTTT
TRBV12-3/TRBV12-4	TRBJ1-6	.	.	CASSLPNSPLHF	TGTGCCAGCAGCCTACCGAATTCACCCCTCCACTTT
TRBV20-1	TRBJ1-1	.	TRBD1	CSARTGVEAFF	TGCAGTGCTAGGACAGGGGTTGAAGCTTTCTTT
TRBV10-2	TRBJ1-4	.	.	CASSGTGNEKLFF	TGCGCCAGCAGTGGAACAGGGAATGAAAAACTGTTTTTT
TRBV2	TRBJ1-5	.	.	CASSDAEPQHF	TGTGCCAGCAGTGACGCGGAGCCCCAGCATTTT
TRBV6-2/TRBV6-3	TRBJ1-5	once	.	CASSYSGGSPNQPQHF	TGTGCCAGCAGTTACTCGGGCGGGAGTCCCAATCAGCCCCAGCATTTT
TRBV2	TRBJ2-5	.	TRBD2	CASSARTSGGTQYF	TGTGCCAGCAGTGCCCGGACTAGCGGGGGGACCCAGTACTTC
TRBV11-2	TRBJ1-3	.	TRBD1	CASRAWGGQASSGNTIYF	TGTGCCAGCAGGGCTTGGGGGGGACAGGCGAGCTCTGGAAACACCATATATTTT
TRBV3-1/TRBV3-2	TRBJ2-3	.	TRBD2	CASSQVLAGRTDTQYF	TGTGCCAGCAGCCAAGTTCTAGCGGGGCGCACAGATACGCAGTATTTT
TRBV24-1	TRBJ1-5	.	.	CATRLGPSGPQHF	TGTGCCACCAGACTAGGGCCCTCGGGGCCCCAGCATTTT
TRBV10-2	TRBJ2-7	.	TRBD2	CASSDRTGTSGNEQYF	TGCGCCAGCAGTGACCGGACCGGGACTAGCGGGAACGAGCAGTACTTC
TRBV24-1	TRBJ2-2	.	TRBD1	CATSDPTGTGNTGELFF	TGTGCCACCAGTGATCCGACCGGGACAGGGAACACCGGGGAGCTGTTTTTT
TRBV23-1	TRBJ2-7	.	.	CASSQSLSGSECHEQYF	TGCGCCAGCAGTCAATCGTTGTCCGGATCGGAGTGCCACGAGCAGTACTTC
TRBV30	TRBJ2-4	.	TRBD1	CAWTGQGRNIQYF	TGTGCCTGGACGGGACAGGGGAGGAACATTCAGTACTTC
TRBV11-2	TRBJ1-1	.	TRBD1	CASSLGSQGATEAFF	TGTGCCAGCAGCTTAGGTAGTCAGGGGGCCACTGAAGCTTTCTTT
TRBV3-1/TRBV3-2	TRBJ2-1	.	TRBD2	CASSQLAGYNEQFF	TGTGCCAGCAGCCAGCTAGCGGGCTACAATGAGCAGTTCTTC
TRBV28	TRBJ1-5	.	TRBD1	CASRDRGLQPQHF	TGTGCCAGCAGAGACAGGGGGCTTCAGCCCCAGCATTTT
TRBV5-1	TRBJ2-2	few	TRBD1	CASSIWTQGAPNTGELFF	TGCGCCAGCAGCATTTGGACCCAGGGGGCGCCGAACACCGGGGAGCTGTTTTTT
TRBV2	TRBJ1-4	.	.	CASSARVNTNEKLFF	TGTGCCAGCAGTGCCCGGGTCAACACTAATGAAAAACTGTTTTTT
TRBV19	TRBJ1-5	few	.	CASSQQGARQPQHF	TGTGCCAGTAGCCAACAGGGAGCGCGTCAGCCCCAGCATTTT
TRBV3-1/TRBV3-2	TRBJ2-5	.	.	CASSQSQGKETQYF	TGTGCCAGCAGCCAAAGTCAGGGCAAAGAGACCCAGTACTTC
TRBV23-1	TRBJ1-5	once	.	CASSVEDQPQHF	TGCGCCAGCAGCGTAGAGGATCAGCCCCAGCATTTT
TRBV7-2	TRBJ2-1	.	.	CASSPNAGSGFF	TGTGCCAGCAGTCCCAACGCGGGATCGGGGTTCTTC
TRBV19	TRBJ1-5	.	.	CASSFRDRRDNQPQHF	TGTGCCAGTAGTTTCCGGGACCGGAGGGACAATCAGCCCCAGCATTTT
TRBV3-1/TRBV3-2	TRBJ2-2	.	.	CASSQTSRNTGELFF	TGTGCCAGCAGCCAGACTAGTAGGAACACCGGGGAGCTGTTTTTT
TRBV5-1	TRBJ1-4	.	.	CASSLGQGGNEKLFF	TGCGCCAGCAGCTTGGGGCAGGGAGGTAATGAAAAACTGTTTTTT
TRBV19	TRBJ2-3	.	.	CASSIGQTIRTDTQYF	TGTGCCAGTAGTATAGGGCAGACAATCCGCACAGATACGCAGTATTTT
TRBV28	TRBJ2-1	.	.	CASRLIGSHEQFF	TGTGCCAGCCGGCTAATCGGGAGTCATGAGCAGTTCTTC
TRBV18	TRBJ2-3	few	TRBD1	CASCTGVRDTQYF	TGTGCCAGCTGTACAGGGGTGCGGGATACGCAGTATTTT
TRBV15	TRBJ2-1	once	TRBD2	CATSRVIAGGTEQFF	TGTGCCACCAGCAGAGTTATAGCGGGAGGCACTGAGCAGTTCTTC
TRBV5-1	TRBJ1-1	.	TRBD1	CASSFRDRQGAEAFF	TGCGCCAGCAGCTTCCGGGACAGGCAGGGGGCTGAAGCTTTCTTT
TRBV14	TRBJ1-2	.	TRBD1	CASSQTQGAGYTF	TGTGCCAGCAGCCAAACACAGGGGGCCGGCTACACCTTC
TRBV18	TRBJ2-3	.	.	CASSPRESGTDTQYF	TGTGCCAGCTCACCACGGGAGAGCGGTACAGATACGCAGTATTTT
TRBV18	TRBJ1-5	once	.	CASSPETVSNQPQHF	TGTGCCAGCTCACCAGAGACAGTTTCCAATCAGCCCCAGCATTTT
TRBV19	TRBJ1-2	.	.	CASSITSTGFYGYTF	TGTGCCAGTAGTATAACTTCAACAGGGTTCTATGGCTACACCTTC
TRBV7-9	TRBJ2-3	.	.	CASSLDLLTQYF	TGTGCCAGCAGCTTAGACTTGCTTACGCAGTATTTT
TRBV19	TRBJ2-1	.	TRBD2	CASSGRLAGGHNEQFF	TGTGCCAGTAGTGGGCGACTAGCGGGAGGTCACAATGAGCAGTTCTTC
TRBV5-4	TRBJ1-1	.	.	CASSPGTTWTEAFF	TGTGCCAGCAGCCCCGGGACAACGTGGACTGAAGCTTTCTTT
TRBV29-1	TRBJ2-5	.	TRBD1	CSVRGTGVTETQYF	TGCAGCGTGCGAGGGACAGGGGTTACGGAGACCCAGTACTTC
TRBV15	TRBJ2-4	.	.	CATSTSPRAPGKNIQYF	TGTGCCACCAGCACCTCACCACGTGCCCCGGGCAAAAACATTCAGTACTTC
TRBV18	TRBJ2-3	.	.	CASSPGFLSTDTQYF	TGTGCCAGCTCACCCGGGTTTCTAAGCACAGATACGCAGTATTTT
TRBV3-1/TRBV3-2	TRBJ1-3	.	TRBD1	CASSRQGSGNTIYF	TGTGCCAGCTCCCGACAGGGTTCGGGAAACACCATATATTTT
TRBV6-6	TRBJ2-5	.	TRBD1	CASTPTGKETQYF	TGTGCCAGCACCCCGACAGGGAAAGAGACCCAGTACTTC
TRBV13	TRBJ2-2	.	TRBD2	CASGGGGLAGGAGELFF	TGTGCCAGCGGCGGAGGGGGACTAGCGGGAGGGGCCGGGGAGCTGTTTTTT
TRBV7-2	TRBJ1-4	.	.	CASSFAGNEKLFF	TGTGCCAGCAGCTTTGCGGGAAATGAAAAACTGTTTTTT